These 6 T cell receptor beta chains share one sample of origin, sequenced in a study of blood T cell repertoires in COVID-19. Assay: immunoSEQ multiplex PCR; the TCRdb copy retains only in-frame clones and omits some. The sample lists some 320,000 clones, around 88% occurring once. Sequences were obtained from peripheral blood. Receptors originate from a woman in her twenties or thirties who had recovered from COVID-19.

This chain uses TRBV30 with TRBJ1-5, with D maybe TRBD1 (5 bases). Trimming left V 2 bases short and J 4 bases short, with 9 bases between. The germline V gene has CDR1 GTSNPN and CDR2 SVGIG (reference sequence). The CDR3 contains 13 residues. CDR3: CAWSRRGNQPQHF. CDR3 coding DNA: TGTGCCTGGAGTAGGAGGGGAAATCAGCCCCAGCATTTT.

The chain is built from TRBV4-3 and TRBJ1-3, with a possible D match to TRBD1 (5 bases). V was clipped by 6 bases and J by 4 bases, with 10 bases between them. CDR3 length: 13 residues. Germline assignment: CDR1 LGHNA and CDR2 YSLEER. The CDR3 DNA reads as TGCGCCAGCAGACAGACAGCCGGAAACACCATATATTTT. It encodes CASRQTAGNTIYF.

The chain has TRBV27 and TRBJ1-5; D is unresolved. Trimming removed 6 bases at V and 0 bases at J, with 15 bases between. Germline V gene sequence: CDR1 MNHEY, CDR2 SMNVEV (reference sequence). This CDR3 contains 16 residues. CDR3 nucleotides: TGTGCCAGCAGCCCCTTACCTTTGAGTAGCAATCAGCCCCAGCATTTT. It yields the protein CASSPLPLSSNQPQHF.

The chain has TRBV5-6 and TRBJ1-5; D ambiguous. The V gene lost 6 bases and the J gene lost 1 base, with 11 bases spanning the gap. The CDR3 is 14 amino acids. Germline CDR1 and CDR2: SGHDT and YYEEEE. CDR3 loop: CASTISWSNQPQHF. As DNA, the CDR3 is TGTGCCAGCACTATTAGCTGGAGCAATCAGCCCCAGCATTTT.

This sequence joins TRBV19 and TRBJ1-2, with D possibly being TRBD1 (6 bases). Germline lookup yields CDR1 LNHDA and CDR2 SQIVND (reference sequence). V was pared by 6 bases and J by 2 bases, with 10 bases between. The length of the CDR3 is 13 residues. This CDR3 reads CASSWDMNYGYTF. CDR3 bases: TGTGCCAGTAGCTGGGACATGAACTATGGCTACACCTTC.

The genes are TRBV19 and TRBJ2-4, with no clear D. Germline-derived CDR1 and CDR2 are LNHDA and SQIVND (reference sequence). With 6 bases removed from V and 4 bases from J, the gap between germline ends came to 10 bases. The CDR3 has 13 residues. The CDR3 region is CASSRQLKNIQYF. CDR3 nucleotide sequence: TGTGCCAGTAGCAGGCAGCTAAAAAACATTCAGTACTTC.